The rows below give T cell receptor beta chains drawn from one sample of a study of T cell repertoires in cytomegalovirus infection. TCRdb reprocessed the reads with MiXCR, giving one entry per CDR3 protein. Among approximately 730,000 distinct CDR3 sequences listed, about 29% were seen once. These TCRs are of unknown antigen specificity. Here the sequenced sample was cultured CD8+ T cells from PBMCs, taken from culture after CMV antigen stimulation. These receptors were obtained from a human donor in good health (CMV status not recorded). Some clones in this sample may be carry-over from other donors' samples. Each CDR3 is given with its conserved first and last residue. The D gene is left open where the match is weak. The size entry is marked missing in some rows and otherwise reads once, few, many or a size class.

J,size,V,D,DNA,CDR3
TRBJ2-1,few,TRBV7-3,-,TGTGCCAGCAGCTTAAGTCTGAGCAATGAGCAGTTCTTC,CASSLSLSNEQFF
TRBJ1-2,-,TRBV7-9,-,TGTGCCAGCAGCCCCCGGACTTATGGCTACAGCTTC,CASSPRTYGYSF
TRBJ2-1,few,TRBV12-3/TRBV12-4,-,-,CASSFSVPGANNEQFF
TRBJ1-1,-,TRBV19,-,TGTGCCAGCCGCTCCCCCGTGGAACGGACTGAAGCTTTCTTT,CASRSPVERTEAFF
TRBJ1-1,many,TRBV20-1,-,TGCAGTCCAGAGTTCTCCACCCTTGAAGCTTTCTTT,CSPEFSTLEAFF
TRBJ1-2,-,TRBV29-1,TRBD1,TGCAGCGTCTGGACCGGGACAGGGAATGATGGCTACACCTTC,CSVWTGTGNDGYTF
TRBJ2-1,many,TRBV2,-,TGTGCCAGCATGGGCAATGAGCAGTTCTTC,CASMGNEQFF
TRBJ2-5,many,TRBV3-1,-,TGTGCCAGCAGCGAAAACGCCGGGGAGACCCAGTACTTC,CASSENAGETQYF
TRBJ1-5,few,TRBV12-3/TRBV12-4,-,TGTGCCAGCAGTTTTACGGCAGGCAAGTATCAGCCCCAGCATTTT,CASSFTAGKYQPQHF
TRBJ2-2,-,TRBV4-1,-,TGCGCCAGCAGCCAAGATCAATCCAAGCCGAGGACCGGGGAGCTGTTTTTT,CASSQDQSKPRTGELFF